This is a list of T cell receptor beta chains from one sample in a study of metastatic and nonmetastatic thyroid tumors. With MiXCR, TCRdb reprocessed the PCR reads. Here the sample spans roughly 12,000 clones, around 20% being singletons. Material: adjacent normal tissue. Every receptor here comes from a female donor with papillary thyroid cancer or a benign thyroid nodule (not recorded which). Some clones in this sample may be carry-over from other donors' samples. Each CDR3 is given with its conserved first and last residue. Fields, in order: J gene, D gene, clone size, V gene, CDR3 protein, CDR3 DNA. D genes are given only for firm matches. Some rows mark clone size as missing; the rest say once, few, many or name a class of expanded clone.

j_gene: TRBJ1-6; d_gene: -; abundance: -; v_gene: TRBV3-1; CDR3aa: CASSLGTDNSPLHF; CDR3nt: TGTGCCAGCTCACTCGGGACGGACAATTCACCCCTCCACTTT
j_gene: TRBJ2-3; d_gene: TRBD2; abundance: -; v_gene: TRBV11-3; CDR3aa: CASSFRTSGTDTQYF; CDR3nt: TGTGCCAGCAGCTTTCGGACTAGCGGCACAGATACGCAGTATTTT
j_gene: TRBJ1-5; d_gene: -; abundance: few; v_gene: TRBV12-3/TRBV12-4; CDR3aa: CASSFSPGGTNQPQHF; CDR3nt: TGTGCCAGCAGTTTTAGTCCAGGTGGCACCAATCAGCCCCAGCATTTT
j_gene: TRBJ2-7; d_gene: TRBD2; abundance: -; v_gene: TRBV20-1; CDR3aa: CSARSPTSGGSQVEQYF; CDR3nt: TGCAGTGCTAGATCCCCGACTAGCGGGGGGTCACAAGTCGAGCAGTACTTC
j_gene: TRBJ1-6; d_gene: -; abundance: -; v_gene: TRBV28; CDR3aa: CASSLSGNSPLHF; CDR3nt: TGTGCCAGCAGTTTATCAGGGAATTCACCCCTCCACTTT
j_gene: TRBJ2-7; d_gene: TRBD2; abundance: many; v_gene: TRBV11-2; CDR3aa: CASGALAGSYEQYF; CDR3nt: TGTGCCAGCGGGGCACTAGCGGGTTCCTACGAGCAGTACTTC
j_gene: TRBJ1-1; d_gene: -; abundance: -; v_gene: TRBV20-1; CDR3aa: CSARSAPNTEAFF; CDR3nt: TGCAGTGCTAGAAGTGCTCCGAACACTGAAGCTTTCTTT
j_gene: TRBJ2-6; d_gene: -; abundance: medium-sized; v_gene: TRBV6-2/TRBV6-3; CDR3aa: CASSSDPGANVLTF; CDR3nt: TGTGCCAGCAGTTCCGACCCCGGGGCCAACGTCCTGACTTTC
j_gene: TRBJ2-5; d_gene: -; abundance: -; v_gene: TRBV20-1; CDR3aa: CSARDEGETQYF; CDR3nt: TGCAGTGCTAGAGATGAGGGGGAGACCCAGTACTTC
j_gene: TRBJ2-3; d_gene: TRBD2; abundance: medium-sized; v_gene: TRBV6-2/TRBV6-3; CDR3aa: CASRPGLAGGIDTQYF; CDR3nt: TGTGCCAGCAGGCCGGGACTAGCGGGGGGTATAGATACGCAGTATTTT
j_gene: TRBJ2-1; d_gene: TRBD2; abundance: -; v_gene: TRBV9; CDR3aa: CASSGGTSWVSYNEQFF; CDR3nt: TGTGCCAGCAGCGGCGGGACTAGCTGGGTTTCTTACAATGAGCAGTTCTTC
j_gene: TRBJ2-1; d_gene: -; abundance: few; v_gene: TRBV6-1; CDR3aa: CASSRTEPTYNEQFF; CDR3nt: TGTGCCAGCAGTCGGACAGAGCCGACCTACAATGAGCAGTTCTTC
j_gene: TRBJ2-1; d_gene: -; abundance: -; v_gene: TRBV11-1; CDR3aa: CASTLWWIYKYNEQFF; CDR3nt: TGTGCCAGCACCCTCTGGTGGATCTACAAATACAATGAGCAGTTCTTC
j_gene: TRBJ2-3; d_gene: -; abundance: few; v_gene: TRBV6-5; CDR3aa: CASSSIRSYTQYF; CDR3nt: TGTGCCAGCAGTTCGATACGCTCATATACGCAGTATTTT
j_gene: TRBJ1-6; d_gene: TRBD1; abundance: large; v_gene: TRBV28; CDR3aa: CASSPHRGRDLGSPLHF; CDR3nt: TGTGCCAGCAGCCCGCACAGGGGGCGCGACTTGGGTTCACCCCTCCACTTT
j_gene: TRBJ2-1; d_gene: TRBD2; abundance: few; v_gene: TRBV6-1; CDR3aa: CASSSSGRVNNEQFF; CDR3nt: TGTGCCAGCAGTAGTAGCGGGAGAGTCAACAATGAGCAGTTCTTC
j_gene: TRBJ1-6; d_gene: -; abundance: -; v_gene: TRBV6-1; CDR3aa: CASSEAGGAQLSLHF; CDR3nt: TGTGCCAGCAGTGAAGCGGGGGGGGCGCAGCTCTCCCTCCACTTT
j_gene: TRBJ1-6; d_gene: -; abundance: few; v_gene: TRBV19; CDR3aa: CASSIPLGNSPLHF; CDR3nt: TGTGCCAGTAGTATCCCCCTTGGTAACTCACCCCTCCACTTT
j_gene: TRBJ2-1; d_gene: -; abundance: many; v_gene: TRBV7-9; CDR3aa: CASSLGRKDEQFF; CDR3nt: TGTGCCAGCAGCTTGGGACGTAAAGACGAGCAGTTCTTC
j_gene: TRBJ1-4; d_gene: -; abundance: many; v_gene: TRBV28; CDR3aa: CASSSPGTLYNEKLFF; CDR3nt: TGTGCCAGCAGTTCGCCCGGGACACTATATAATGAAAAACTGTTTTTT
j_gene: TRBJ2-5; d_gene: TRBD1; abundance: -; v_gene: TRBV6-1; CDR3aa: CASSTGTGVETQYF; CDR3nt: TGTGCCAGCAGTACGGGGACAGGGGTGGAGACCCAGTACTTC
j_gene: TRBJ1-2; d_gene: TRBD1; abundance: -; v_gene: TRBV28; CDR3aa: CASSSGGYGYTF; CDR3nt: TGTGCCAGCAGTTCAGGGGGCTATGGCTACACCTTC
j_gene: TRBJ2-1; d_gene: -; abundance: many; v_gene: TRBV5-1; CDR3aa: CASSLVGFSVIYNEQFF; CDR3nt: TGCGCCAGCAGCTTGGTTGGATTTTCAGTAATCTACAATGAGCAGTTCTTC
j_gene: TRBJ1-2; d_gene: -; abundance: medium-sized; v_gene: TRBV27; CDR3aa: CASRPWGGGYYGYTF; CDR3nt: TGTGCGAGCCGGCCCTGGGGGGGGGGCTACTATGGCTACACCTTC
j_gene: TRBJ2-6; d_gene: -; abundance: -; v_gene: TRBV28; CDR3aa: CASSLPGHSGANVLTF; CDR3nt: TGTGCCAGCAGCCTGCCGGGACACTCTGGGGCCAACGTCCTGACTTTC
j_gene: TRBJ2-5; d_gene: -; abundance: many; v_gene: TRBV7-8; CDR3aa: CATSDLSETQYF; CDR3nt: TGTGCCACCTCTGATCTTTCGGAGACCCAGTACTTC
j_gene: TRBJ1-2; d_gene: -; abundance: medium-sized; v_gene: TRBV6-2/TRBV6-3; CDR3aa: CASRKITAYGYTF; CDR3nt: TGTGCCAGCAGAAAGATTACAGCCTATGGCTACACCTTC
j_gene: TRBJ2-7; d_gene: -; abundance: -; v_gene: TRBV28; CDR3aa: CASRSAGTNNYEQYF; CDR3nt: TGTGCCAGCAGGTCCGCCGGGACAAATAACTACGAGCAGTACTTC
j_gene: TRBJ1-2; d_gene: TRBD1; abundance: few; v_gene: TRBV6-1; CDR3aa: CASVPSDRVNYGYTF; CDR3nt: TGTGCCAGCGTCCCTTCGGACAGGGTTAACTATGGCTACACCTTC
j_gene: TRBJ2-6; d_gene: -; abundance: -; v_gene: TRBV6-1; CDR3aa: CASSTYRVKGANVPTF; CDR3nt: TGTGCCAGCAGTACATACAGGGTGAAAGGTGCCAACGTCCCGACTTTC
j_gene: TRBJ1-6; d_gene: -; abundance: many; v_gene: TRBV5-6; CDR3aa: CASGRRGFYNSPLHF; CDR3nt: TGTGCCAGCGGACGTAGGGGTTTCTATAATTCACCCCTCCACTTT
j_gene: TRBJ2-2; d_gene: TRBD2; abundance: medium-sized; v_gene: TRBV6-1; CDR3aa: CASSLAGANTGELFF; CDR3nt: TGTGCCAGCAGTCTAGCGGGGGCGAACACCGGGGAGCTGTTTTTT
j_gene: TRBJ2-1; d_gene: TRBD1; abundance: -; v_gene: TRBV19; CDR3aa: CASSPGTGPYNEQFF; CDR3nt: TGTGCCAGTAGTCCCGGGACAGGGCCCTACAATGAGCAGTTCTTC
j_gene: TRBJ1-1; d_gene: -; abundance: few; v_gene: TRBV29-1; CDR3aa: CIVERGQNTEAFF; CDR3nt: TGTATCGTTGAAAGGGGCCAGAACACTGAAGCTTTCTTT
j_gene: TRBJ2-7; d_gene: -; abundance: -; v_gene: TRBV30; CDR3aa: CAWGSTTGEQYF; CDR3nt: TGTGCCTGGGGTAGTACTACCGGCGAGCAGTACTTC
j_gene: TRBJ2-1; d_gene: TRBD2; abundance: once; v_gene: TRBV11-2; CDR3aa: CASSGGTPGGVEQFF; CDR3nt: TGTGCCAGCTCCGGGGGGACCCCGGGAGGAGTTGAGCAGTTCTTC
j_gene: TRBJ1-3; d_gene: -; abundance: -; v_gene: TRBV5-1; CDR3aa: CASSLATAGLSSGNTIYF; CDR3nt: TGCGCCAGCAGCTTGGCGACGGCGGGACTGTCGTCTGGAAACACCATATATTTT
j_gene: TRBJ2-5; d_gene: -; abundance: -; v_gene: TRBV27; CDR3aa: CASSPLYTRGGETQYF; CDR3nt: TGTGCCAGCAGTCCCCTATACACTAGAGGGGGGGAGACCCAGTACTTC
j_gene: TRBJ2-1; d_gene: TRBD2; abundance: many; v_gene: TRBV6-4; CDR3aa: CASSDFGPSERGVYNEQFF; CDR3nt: TGTGCCAGCAGTGACTTTGGGCCCTCAGAACGGGGGGTATACAATGAGCAGTTCTTC
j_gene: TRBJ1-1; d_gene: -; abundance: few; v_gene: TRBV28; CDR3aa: CASSAAMNTEASF; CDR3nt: TGTGCCAGCAGCGCAGCCATGAACACTGAAGCTTCCTTC
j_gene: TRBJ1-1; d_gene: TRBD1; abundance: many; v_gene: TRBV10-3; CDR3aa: CAISEVRGHVMNTEAFF; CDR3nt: TGTGCCATCAGTGAGGTCAGGGGGCACGTCATGAACACTGAAGCTTTCTTT
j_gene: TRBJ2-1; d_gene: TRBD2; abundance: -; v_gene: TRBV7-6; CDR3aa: CASSLEAGGRNEQFF; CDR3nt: TGTGCCAGCAGCTTAGAGGCGGGAGGGAGGAATGAGCAGTTCTTC
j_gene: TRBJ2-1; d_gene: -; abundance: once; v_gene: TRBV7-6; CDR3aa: CASSFIAWGTAREQFF; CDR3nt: TGTGCCAGCAGCTTCATAGCGTGGGGGACCGCTCGTGAGCAGTTCTTC
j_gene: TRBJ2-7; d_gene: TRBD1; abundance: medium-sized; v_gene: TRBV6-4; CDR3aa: CASSARTGPPYEQYF; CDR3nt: TGTGCCAGCAGTGCCAGGACAGGGCCTCCCTACGAGCAGTACTTC
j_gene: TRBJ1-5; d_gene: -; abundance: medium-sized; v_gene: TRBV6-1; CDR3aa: CASSWGGRGYQPQHF; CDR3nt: TGTGCCAGCAGTTGGGGAGGACGGGGATATCAGCCCCAGCATTTT
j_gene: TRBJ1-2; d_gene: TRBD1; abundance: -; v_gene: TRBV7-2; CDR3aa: CASSLAGQGSYGYTF; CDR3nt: TGTGCCAGCAGCTTAGCGGGACAGGGGTCCTATGGCTACACCTTC
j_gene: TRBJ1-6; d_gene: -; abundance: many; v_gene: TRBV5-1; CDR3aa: CASSTRTAVNSPLHF; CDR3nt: TGCGCCAGCAGCACCAGGACAGCCGTTAATTCACCCCTCCACTTT
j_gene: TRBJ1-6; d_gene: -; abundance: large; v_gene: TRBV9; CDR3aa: CASSGTGDNSPLHF; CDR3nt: TGTGCCAGCAGCGGGACTGGGGATAATTCACCCCTCCACTTT
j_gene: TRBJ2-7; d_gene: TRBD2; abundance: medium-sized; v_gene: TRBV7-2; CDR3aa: CASSPSGTKILEQYF; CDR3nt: TGTGCCAGCAGCCCCTCGGGGACTAAGATATTGGAGCAGTACTTC
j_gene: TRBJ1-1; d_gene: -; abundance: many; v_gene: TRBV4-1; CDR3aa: CASSQEGGITEAFF; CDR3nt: TGCGCCAGCAGCCAAGAAGGCGGGATCACTGAAGCTTTCTTT
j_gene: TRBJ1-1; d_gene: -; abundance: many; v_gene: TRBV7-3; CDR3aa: CASSSTTALAEAFF; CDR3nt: TGTGCCAGCAGCTCGACGACAGCTTTGGCTGAAGCTTTCTTT
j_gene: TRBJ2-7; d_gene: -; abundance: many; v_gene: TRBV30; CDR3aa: CAWSVGPSAEQYF; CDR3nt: TGTGCCTGGAGTGTAGGACCGTCGGCGGAGCAGTACTTC
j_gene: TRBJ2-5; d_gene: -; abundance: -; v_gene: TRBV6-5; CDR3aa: CASSYLPRFDRQETQYF; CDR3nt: TGTGCCAGCAGTTATCTACCTCGTTTTGACAGGCAAGAGACCCAGTACTTC
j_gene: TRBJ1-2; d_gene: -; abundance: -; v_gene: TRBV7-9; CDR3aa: CASSLGTEKGYTF; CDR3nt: TGTGCCAGCAGTCTAGGGACCGAAAAGGGCTACACCTTC
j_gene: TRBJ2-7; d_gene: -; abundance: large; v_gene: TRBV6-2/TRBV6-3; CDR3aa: CASSYRSGGWDYEQYF; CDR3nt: TGTGCCAGCAGTTACCGGAGCGGCGGATGGGACTACGAGCAGTACTTC
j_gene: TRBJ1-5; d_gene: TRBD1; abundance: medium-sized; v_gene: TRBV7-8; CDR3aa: CASSQGTGRDNQPQHF; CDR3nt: TGTGCCAGCAGCCAGGGGACAGGGAGGGACAATCAGCCCCAGCATTTT
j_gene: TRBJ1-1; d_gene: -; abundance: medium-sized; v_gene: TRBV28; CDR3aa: CASSRARSTEAFF; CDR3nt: TGTGCCAGCAGCCGAGCGAGGTCCACTGAAGCTTTCTTT
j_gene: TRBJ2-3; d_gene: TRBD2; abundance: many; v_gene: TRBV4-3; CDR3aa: CASSQDWGRTSGDTQYF; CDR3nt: TGCGCCAGCAGCCAAGATTGGGGAAGGACTAGCGGCGATACGCAGTATTTT
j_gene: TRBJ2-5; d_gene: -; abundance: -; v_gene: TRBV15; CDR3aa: CATSIWRGREAETQYF; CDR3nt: TGTGCCACCAGCATCTGGAGGGGGAGGGAGGCAGAGACCCAGTACTTC
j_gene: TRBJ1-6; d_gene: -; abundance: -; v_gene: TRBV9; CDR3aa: CASSVGDLPGALHF; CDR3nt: TGTGCCAGCAGCGTTGGGGACCTACCCGGGGCCCTCCACTTT